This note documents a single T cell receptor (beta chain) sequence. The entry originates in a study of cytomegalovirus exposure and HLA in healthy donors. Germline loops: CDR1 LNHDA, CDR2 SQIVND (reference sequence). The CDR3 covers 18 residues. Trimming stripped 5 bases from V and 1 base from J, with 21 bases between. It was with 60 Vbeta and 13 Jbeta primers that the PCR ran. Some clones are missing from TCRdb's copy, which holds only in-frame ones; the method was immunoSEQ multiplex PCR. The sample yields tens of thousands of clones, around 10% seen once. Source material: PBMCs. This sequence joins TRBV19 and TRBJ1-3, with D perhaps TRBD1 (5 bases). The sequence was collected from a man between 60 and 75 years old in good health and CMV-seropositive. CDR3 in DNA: TGTGCCAGTAGTGCCCGCATCCTTTGGGGGGAATCTGGAAACACCATATATTTT. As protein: CASSARILWGESGNTIYF. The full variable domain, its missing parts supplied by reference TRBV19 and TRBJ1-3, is DGGITQSPKYLFRKEGQNVTLSCEQNLNHDAMYWYRQDPGQGLRLIYYSQIVNDFQKGDIAEGYSVSREKKESFPLTVTSAQKNPTAFYLCASSARILWGESGNTIYFGEGSWLTVV.